This entry lists 3 T cell receptor beta chains sequenced from one sample in a study of blood T cell repertoires in COVID-19. Sequencing was performed with immunoSEQ multiplex PCR; in TCRdb, only in-frame clones are kept and a portion is missing. The table records almost 200,000 clones, 70% to 90% of them present only once. Sequencing input: peripheral blood. Receptors were obtained from a man aged 55 to 69 with COVID-19, enrolled during active disease.

This chain links TRBV27 with TRBJ1-1, with D perhaps matching TRBD1 (6 bases). Germline assignment: CDR1 MNHEY and CDR2 SMNVEV (reference sequence). The CDR3 contains 12 residues. Trimming left V 8 bases short and J 9 bases short, with 16 bases between. Here the CDR3 reads CASRGSGTQAFF. The CDR3 DNA is TGTGCCAGCCGGGGTTCCGGGACACAAGCTTTCTTT.

The V and J genes are TRBV27 and TRBJ1-5, with 8 bases fitting TRBD1. J was trimmed by 7 bases and V by 6 bases; bases with no gene match: 8. CDR3 length: 14 amino acids. Germline V lookup: CDR1 MNHEY, CDR2 SMNVEV (reference sequence). The CDR3, as DNA: TGTGCCAGCAGAGACTCAGGGGGCGCACAGCCCCAGCATTTT. Amino acids: CASRDSGGAQPQHF.

The chain uses TRBV5-1 and TRBJ2-5; weak D call: TRBD2 (6 bases). CDR1 is SGHRS, CDR2 YFSETQ, per germline. Deletions cut 6 bases from V and 2 bases from J, with 11 bases between. The CDR3 consists of 13 residues. The DNA for the CDR3 is TGCGCCAGCACCGCGGGATTGCAAGAGACCCAGTACTTC. It codes for CASTAGLQETQYF.